This T cell receptor (beta chain) was recovered during a study of cytomegalovirus exposure and HLA in healthy donors. Overall study results and limits: Despite most TCR sequences being rare, some public TCRs occurred in many donors. In an earlier analysis, productive rearrangement rates for most beta V segments clustered near 87% or 30%. Sequencing likely generated an artifact that appeared as a cluster of highly shared sequence variants.

The CDR3 is 15 residues long. CDR1 is LGHNA, CDR2 YSLEER, per germline. V lost 2 bases and J 3 bases, leaving 10 bases between the germline ends. Use of 60 Vbeta and 13 Jbeta primers characterized the PCR. How the authors handled the data: Later analysis identified tens of millions of unique TCR beta chains, 9 million to 12 million shared. The repertoire was sequenced with immunoSEQ multiplex PCR; TCRdb's copy has only in-frame clones and lacks some. The D gene and trimming were derived from the DNA, and the V and J assignments and clone size from that table. The sample has roughly 120,000 clones; approximately 80% are singletons. The sample holds a few counts of this clone. What it binds is unknown.

The J gene is TRBJ1-4, the V gene TRBV4-3, with D possibly matching TRBD1 (6 bases). Material: PBMCs. The origin of this receptor is a man aged 30 to 45 in good health and CMV-seronegative. The CDR3 loop reads CASSQFAGANEKLFF. In DNA form, the CDR3 reads TGCGCCAGCAGCCAATTTGCAGGGGCTAATGAAAAACTGTTTTTT.